This T cell receptor beta chain was found in a study of cytomegalovirus exposure and HLA in healthy donors. About the study: Unique TCRs numbering some 80 million, obtained from HLA-typed donors, made up an early data release.

The PCR ran on 60 Vbeta and 13 Jbeta primers. Produced via immunoSEQ multiplex PCR; TCRdb's table is partial and in-frame only. This sample has roughly 86,000 clones, with about 79% found just once. Findings of the study overall: Sequencing likely caused a cluster of highly shared sequence variants. Cytomegalovirus-associated status was assigned to 150 or so TCR beta chains. Roughly uniform depth of sequencing across donors was assumed in presence/absence analyses.

Details on this clone: Its antigen remains unknown.

This clonotype originated in a female donor in good health and CMV-seronegative. Sequencing used PBMCs.

The CDR3: CASSQEWNGIGTDTQYF. The CDR3, as DNA: TGCGCCAGCAGCCAAGAATGGAACGGGATCGGCACAGATACGCAGTATTTT. The rearrangement joins TRBV4-3 to TRBJ2-3; a possible D gene is TRBD2 (5 bases). Trimming stripped 0 bases from V and 1 base from J, with 14 bases between. Germline V lookup: CDR1 LGHNA, CDR2 YSLEER. This CDR3 is 17 amino acids long.